What follows describes a single T cell receptor (beta chain). Its specificity is not known. The CDR3 length is 14 residues. Germline values: CDR1 SQVTM, CDR2 ANQGSEA. Since all of the isolated RNA was reverse transcribed, expressed TCRB transcripts were what got sequenced. The data were produced by immunoSEQ multiplex PCR, yet TCRdb's version contains in-frame clones alone and is incomplete. The top ten hold 0.035% to 0.045% of the sample, which has over 650,000 clones, over 12% seen once. The data derive from a study of beta chain features in type 1 diabetes. Whole-study findings and limits: The naive, central memory and Treg TCRB repertoires looked more alike in patients than they did in healthy donors. Type 1 diabetes patients had fewer VDJ junction insertions and more deletions. Among patients with Type 1 diabetes, TCRB CDR3s were moderately but significantly shorter in every one of the four CD4+ subsets.

The sequence derives from a young man with type 1 diabetes. The chain has TRBV29-1 and TRBJ2-3; perhaps TRBD2 as D (6 bases). The specimen was naive CD4+ T cells from blood. The CDR3 DNA reads TGCAGTTTTGGGTCCGGCAGGAGGGGAGATACGCAGTATTTT. Protein sequence: CSFGSGRRGDTQYF.